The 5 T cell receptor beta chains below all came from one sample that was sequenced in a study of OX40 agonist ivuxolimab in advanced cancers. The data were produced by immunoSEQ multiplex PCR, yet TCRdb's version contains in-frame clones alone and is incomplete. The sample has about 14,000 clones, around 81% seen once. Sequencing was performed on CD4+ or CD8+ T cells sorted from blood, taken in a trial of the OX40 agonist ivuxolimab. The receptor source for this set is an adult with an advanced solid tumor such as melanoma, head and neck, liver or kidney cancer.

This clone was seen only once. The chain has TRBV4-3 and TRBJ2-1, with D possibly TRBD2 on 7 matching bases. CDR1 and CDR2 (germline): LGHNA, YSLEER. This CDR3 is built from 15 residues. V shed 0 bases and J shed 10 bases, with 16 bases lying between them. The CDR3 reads CASSQDRGARLEQFF. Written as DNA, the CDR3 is TGCGCCAGCAGCCAAGATCGGGGGGCTCGGTTGGAGCAGTTCTTC.

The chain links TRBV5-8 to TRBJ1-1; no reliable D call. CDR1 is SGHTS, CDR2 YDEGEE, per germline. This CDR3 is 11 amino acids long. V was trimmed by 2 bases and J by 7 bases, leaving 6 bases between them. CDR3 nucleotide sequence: TGTGCCAGCAGCTTAAGAAGTGAAGCTTTCTTT. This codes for CASSLRSEAFF.

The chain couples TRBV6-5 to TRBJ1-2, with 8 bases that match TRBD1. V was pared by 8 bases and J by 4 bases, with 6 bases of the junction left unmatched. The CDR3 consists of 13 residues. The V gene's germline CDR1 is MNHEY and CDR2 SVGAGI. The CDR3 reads CASQLTGGYGYTF. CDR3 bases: TGTGCCAGCCAACTCACAGGGGGCTATGGCTACACCTTC.

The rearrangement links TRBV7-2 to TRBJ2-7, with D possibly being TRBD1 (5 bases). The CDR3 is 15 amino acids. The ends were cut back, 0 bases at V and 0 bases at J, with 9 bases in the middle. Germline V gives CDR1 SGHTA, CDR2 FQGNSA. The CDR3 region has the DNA TGTGCCAGCAGCTTAGCCGGACACAGCTCCTACGAGCAGTACTTC. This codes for CASSLAGHSSYEQYF.

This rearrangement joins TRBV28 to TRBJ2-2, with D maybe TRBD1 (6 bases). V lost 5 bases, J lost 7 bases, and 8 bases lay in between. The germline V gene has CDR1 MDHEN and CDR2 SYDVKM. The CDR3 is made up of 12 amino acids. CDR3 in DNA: TGTGCCAGCAGTACAGGGTTCGGGGAGCTGTTTTTT. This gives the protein CASSTGFGELFF.